The clone carrying this T cell receptor (beta chain) was found many times. The antigen remains undetermined. CDR1 MNHEY and CDR2 SVGAGI come from the germline V gene. J was trimmed by 1 base and V by 7 bases; bases with no gene match: 4. The length of the CDR3 is 14 residues. The data were obtained in a study of human T cells and chemical hapten exposure. The study's findings and limits: TCRs above 1 in 1000 frequency did not change with DPC sensitization.

TCRdb reprocessed the RACE reads via MiXCR and lists one record per CDR3 protein. The sample includes over 300,000 distinct CDR3 sequences, approximately 5.1% of them seen just once. Specified time point: pre-sensitization, week 0. Sample treatment: therapeutic diphenylcyclopropenone sensitization with weekly scalp DPC. The chain carries TRBV6-5 and TRBJ2-1; 7 bases are shared with TRBD2. The material was whole blood, obtained in connection with sensitization to the hapten diphenylcyclopropenone (DPC). The receptor comes from a woman in her forties or fifties with alopecia areata. Some clones in this sample may be carry-over from other donors' samples. The CDR3 region has the DNA TGTGCCAGCAAGGCGGGAGTATCCTACAATGAGCAGTTCTTC. This gives the protein CASKAGVSYNEQFF.